This entry lists 6 T cell receptor beta chains sequenced from one sample in a study of cytomegalovirus exposure and HLA in healthy donors (TCRdb year 2017). Libraries came from the immunoSEQ multiplex PCR assay. For the multiplex PCR, a mixture combining 60 forward primers for TCR Vbeta segments and 13 reverse primers for TCR Jbeta segments was used. Held by TCRdb, this immuneACCESS table contains in-frame sequences only and omits some clones. Under half of the omission traces to an unresolved V gene where checked; the cause of the rest is unknown. This sample lists roughly 150,000 clones; roughly 80% were detected once. Around 2.3% of the sample is in the top ten clones. The sample was PBMCs. Receptors originate from a male donor in good health and CMV-seronegative.

This chain joins TRBV6-5 and TRBJ2-7; D remains unclear. The CDR3 contains 15 residues. In germline, CDR1 is MNHEY, CDR2 SVGAGI. V shed 11 bases and J shed 3 bases, with 23 bases lying between them. The CDR3 bases are TGTGCCTCGGCGGCGCCTGGGTGGCTAAACTACGAGCAGTACTTC. Amino acid sequence: CASAAPGWLNYEQYF.

This chain uses TRBV5-5 with TRBJ1-2, with D hard to call. V was cut by 1 base and J by 3 bases, with 13 bases left in between. The germline V gene encodes CDR1 SGHKS and CDR2 YYEKEE (reference sequence). This CDR3 has 15 amino acids. CDR3 residues: CASSLTPGMDYGYTF. The CDR3 coding sequence is TGTGCCAGCAGCTTGACCCCGGGGATGGACTATGGCTACACCTTC. Together with reference TRBV5-5 and TRBJ1-2, the CDR3 gives the full variable domain: DAGVTQSPTHLIKTRGQQVTLRCSPISGHKSVSWYQQVLGQGPQFIFQYYEKEERGRGNFPDRFSARQFPNYSSELNVNALLLGDSALYLCASSLTPGMDYGYTFGSGTRLTVV.

This chain joins TRBV7-9 and TRBJ2-7; D is unresolved. CDR3 size: 12 residues. V was pared by 5 bases and J by 4 bases, with 9 bases between. Germline values: CDR1 SEHNR, CDR2 FQNEAQ (reference sequence). CDR3 in DNA: TGTGCCAGCAGCCCCGGCGGTTACGAGCAGTACTTC. Protein product: CASSPGGYEQYF.

The chain uses TRBV5-4 and TRBJ1-5; D is unresolved. The germline V gene has CDR1 SGHNT and CDR2 YYREEE (reference sequence). V was cut by 0 bases and J by 7 bases, with 8 bases left in between. CDR3 size: 13 residues. The CDR3 protein is CASSLDPGQPQHF. CDR3 coding DNA: TGTGCCAGCAGCTTGGACCCGGGGCAGCCCCAGCATTTT.

Concerning this clone: Other DNA variants within this sample encode the same CDR3. V is TRBV6-5 and J is TRBJ1-2; 11 bases line up with TRBD1. CDR1 and CDR2 from the germline V gene are MNHEY and SVGAGI. The CDR3 length is 16 residues. Trimming removed 2 bases from V and 5 bases from J; junction bases left unmatched: 7. CDR3 in amino acids: CASSYIRTGGGYGYTF. Written as DNA, the CDR3 is TGTGCCAGCAGTTACATCAGGACAGGGGGCGGGTATGGCTACACCTTC.

V gene TRBV7-9 combines with J gene TRBJ1-2; no definite D call. CDR3 length: 13 amino acids. Trimming removed 3 bases from V and 4 bases from J, with 9 bases in between. Germline V gene lookup returns CDR1 SEHNR and CDR2 FQNEAQ (reference sequence). The CDR3 sequence is CASSFLAGYGYTF. DNA for the CDR3: TGTGCCAGCAGCTTTCTGGCTGGCTATGGCTACACCTTC.